This section outlines one T cell receptor beta chain sequence together with its context. As yet, its antigen is unknown. It was by quantitative 5'-RACE with molecular barcodes that TCR beta libraries were made. TCRdb re-derived calls from the 5' RACE reads in MiXCR, one entry per CDR3 protein. The table includes roughly 670,000 distinct CDR3 sequences, 19% detected once. The data originate from a study of CD8 T cells in ankylosing spondylitis. Findings and limits, study-wide: Within ankylosing spondylitis blood, a TCR beta motif made up of roughly eight highly homologous variants appeared to be characteristic. Clones linked to disease were reported to show significant enrichment in matched ankylosing spondylitis synovial fluid.

The clonotype comes from a male donor with ankylosing spondylitis. What was sequenced was blood, either unsorted or a sorted T cell fraction (not recorded which).

The DNA for the CDR3 is TGTGCCAGCAGCCGCCCTGGGGGGGTAGCAAACGAGCAGTACTTC. This codes for CASSRPGGVANEQYF. The J gene is TRBJ2-7, the V gene TRBV7-2, with 7 bases that match TRBD2. The J segment lost 5 bases and the V segment lost 5 bases, leaving 12 bases of the junction unmatched. This CDR3 contains 15 residues. In germline, CDR1 is SGHTA, CDR2 FQGNSA. Together with reference TRBV7-2 and TRBJ2-7, the CDR3 gives the full variable domain: GAGVSQSPSNKVTEKGKDVELRCDPISGHTALYWYRQSLGQGLEFLIYFQGNSAPDKSGLPSDRFSAERTGGSVSTLTIQRTQQEDSAVYLCASSRPGGVANEQYFGPGTRLTVT.